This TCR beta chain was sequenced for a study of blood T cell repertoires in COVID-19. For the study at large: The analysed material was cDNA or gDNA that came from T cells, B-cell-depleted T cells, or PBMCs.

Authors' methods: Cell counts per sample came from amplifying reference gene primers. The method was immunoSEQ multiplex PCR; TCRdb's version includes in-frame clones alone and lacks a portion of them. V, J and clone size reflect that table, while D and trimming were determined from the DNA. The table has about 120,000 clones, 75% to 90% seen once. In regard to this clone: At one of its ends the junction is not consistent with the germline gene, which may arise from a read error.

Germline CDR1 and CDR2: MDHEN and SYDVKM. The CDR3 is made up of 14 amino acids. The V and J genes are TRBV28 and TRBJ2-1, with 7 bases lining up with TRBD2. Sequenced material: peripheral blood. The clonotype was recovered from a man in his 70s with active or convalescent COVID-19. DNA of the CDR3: TGTGCAAGCAGGGAGGGCACCAGTTACAATGAGCAGTTCTTC. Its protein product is CASREGTSYNEQFF.